This T cell receptor (beta chain) was profiled in a study of vaccination and CD4 T cells after COVID-19. Study-level information: The convalescents were made up of six males and four females, two of whom were Hispanic. Stimulation of the cells used overlapping spike peptide pools from SARS-CoV-2 and from the common cold coronaviruses HCoV-NL63, HCoV-OC43 and HCoV-229E.

An Oncomine TCR Beta short-read assay was used to sequence the DNA from cultured CD4+ T cells. The genomic DNA was obtained from cultured CD4+ T cells by extraction with the QIAamp micro DNA kit. One entry per CDR3 protein, called by TCRdb with MiXCR from the PCR reads. The data show about 12,000 distinct CDR3 sequences, 30% to 35% seen once. The germline gives CDR1 KGHDR, CDR2 SFDVKD. This CDR3 comprises 12 residues. The V end was cut by 3 bases, the J end by 10 bases, with 9 bases between. Treatment denoted: roughly 11-day PBMC culture with coronavirus spike peptide pools or control peptides (ViraFEST assay). A half-volume replacement of the medium with fresh IL-2 medium was performed on days 3 and 7. This clonotype was found a few times. Its antigen is not identified.

Specimen: CD4+ T cells from blood, cultured in vitro, collected before SARS-CoV-2 vaccination. The chain joins TRBV24-1 to TRBJ2-1; D not certain. The receptor comes from a human donor who received a COVID-19 vaccine. CDR3 in amino acids: CATSDGEDEQFF. CDR3 coding DNA: TGTGCCACCAGTGATGGGGAAGACGAGCAGTTCTTC.